The clone carrying this T cell receptor (beta chain) was found a few times. The antigen remains unidentified. Healthy Caucasian individuals made up all the donors. Germline V gene data show CDR1 as SNHLY and CDR2 as FYNNEI. Between the trimmed V and J ends, which lost 3 bases and 5 bases, there was a span of 11 bases. The CDR3 has 14 amino acids. These data come from a study of identical twins. Study outcomes and limitations: It was cross-sectional statistical analysis, not following the same donors, that the conclusions relied on. Analyses based on zero insertions could be partly confounded by invariant MAIT and iNKT cells.

From the 5' RACE reads, TCRdb called clonotypes with MiXCR, one entry per CDR3 protein. This sample has about 450,000 distinct CDR3 sequences, with roughly 18% found just once. Sequencing used naive T cells sorted from blood. The chain has TRBV2 and TRBJ1-5; D is perhaps TRBD1 (5 bases). This TCR came from a man in his fifties or sixties in good health. Written as DNA, the CDR3 is TGTGCCAGCAGTGAGGACACGGGGTATCAGCCCCAGCATTTT. Residues: CASSEDTGYQPQHF.